This T cell receptor (beta chain) was retrieved from a study of CD8 T cells in ankylosing spondylitis. Each CDR3 protein gets one entry after TCRdb re-called the 5' RACE reads with MiXCR. The table lists roughly 180,000 distinct CDR3 sequences, over 10% of them singletons, with 16% in the top ten. Trimming pared 3 bases from V and 0 bases from J, leaving 14 bases between. This CDR3 contains 16 residues. This TCR was recovered from a male donor with ankylosing spondylitis or in good health (not recorded which). Sample: blood, either unsorted or a sorted T cell fraction (not recorded which). The chain employs TRBV12-3 or TRBV12-4 and TRBJ1-1; D uncertain. The DNA for the CDR3 is TGTGCCAGCAGTTTGTTACCCCACGGATTGAACACTGAAGCTTTCTTT. Residues: CASSLLPHGLNTEAFF.